A selection of T cell receptor beta chains follows, all from one sample in a study of CD8 T cells in Susac syndrome. TCRdb re-called the immunoSEQ multiplex PCR reads through MiXCR, storing one row per CDR3 protein. The data show hundreds of thousands of distinct CDR3 sequences, 85% seen once. The sequenced material came from CD8+ T cells from PBMCs. The source of these receptors is a human donor with multiple sclerosis. Both conserved end residues are part of each CDR3. Each record gives: clone size, V gene, J gene, D gene, CDR3 DNA, CDR3 protein. A D gene is named only where the DNA matches it firmly. Size tells how often a clone was seen (once, few, many) or the class of an expanded clone, and some rows leave it out.

-,TRBV27,TRBJ2-1,-,TGTGCCAGCAGTTCGGGGTCAAGCTCCTACAATGAGCAGTTCTTC,CASSSGSSSYNEQFF
-,TRBV27,TRBJ2-6,-,TGTGCCAGCAGTTTCCTACCCCCCTCTGGGGCCAACGTCCTGACTTTC,CASSFLPPSGANVLTF
-,TRBV13,TRBJ2-1,-,TGTGCCAGCAGCTTAGACCTCAGGGACAATGAGCAGTTCTTC,CASSLDLRDNEQFF
-,TRBV19,TRBJ2-2,TRBD1,TGTGCCAGCGGGACAGGGGGAGCCGGGGAGCTGTTTTTT,CASGTGGAGELFF
-,TRBV6-2/TRBV6-3,TRBJ1-2,TRBD1,TGTGCCACCGAGACAGGGGACTATGGCTACACCTTC,CATETGDYGYTF
-,TRBV4-3,TRBJ2-1,TRBD2,TGCGCCAGCAGCCAAGATAAAGCGGGACCTAGGGGTGAGCAGTTCTTC,CASSQDKAGPRGEQFF
-,TRBV12-3/TRBV12-4,TRBJ2-2,-,TGTGCCAGCAGTATGGGTGGGGGATACACCGGGGAGCTGTTTTTT,CASSMGGGYTGELFF
-,TRBV7-8,TRBJ2-3,TRBD2,TGTGCCAGCAGGACGGGGGGGGGAACGCAGTATTTT,CASRTGGGTQYF
-,TRBV19,TRBJ1-1,-,TGTGCCAGTAGAAATCGGAACTACTTGGGCACTGAAGCTTTCTTT,CASRNRNYLGTEAFF
-,TRBV27,TRBJ2-7,-,TGTGCCAGCAGCGCTCTGGGATGGGAGCAGTACTTC,CASSALGWEQYF
-,TRBV23-1,TRBJ1-5,-,TGCGCCAGCAGTCATGAGGGAAGCAATCAGCCCCAGCATTTT,CASSHEGSNQPQHF
-,TRBV3-1,TRBJ2-1,-,TGTGCCAGCAGCCAGGATAACCAACCCCGATTCTCCTACAATGAGCAGTTCTTC,CASSQDNQPRFSYNEQFF
-,TRBV7-4,TRBJ2-7,TRBD2,TGTGCCAGCAGCTTAGACCCGCGACTAGCGGGAGGGCCCTCCTACGAGCAGTACTTC,CASSLDPRLAGGPSYEQYF
-,TRBV27,TRBJ2-1,TRBD2,TGTGCCAGCAGTTTTAGCGGGATCTACAATGAGCAGTTCTTC,CASSFSGIYNEQFF
-,TRBV29-1,TRBJ2-5,-,TGCAGCGTTGAAGCAGGGACCCAGTACTTC,CSVEAGTQYF
-,TRBV7-9,TRBJ2-4,-,TGTGCCAGCAGCCCCCCCGAGCCGGCCAAAAACATTCAGTACTTC,CASSPPEPAKNIQYF
-,TRBV18,TRBJ2-7,-,TGTGCCAGCTCACCGCCAGGGGATCCCTACGAGCAGTACTTC,CASSPPGDPYEQYF
once,TRBV20-1,TRBJ2-1,TRBD2,TGCAGTGCTAGAGATCTTCAGCGGGAGGATCACTACAATGAGCAGTTCTTC,CSARDLQREDHYNEQFF
-,TRBV19,TRBJ2-1,-,TGTGCCAGTAGTATCTCCCGGAGCTCCTACAATGAGCAGTTCTTC,CASSISRSSYNEQFF
-,TRBV20-1,TRBJ2-1,TRBD1,TGCAGTGCTAGAGACAGGGACAGGTACAATGAGCAGTTCTTC,CSARDRDRYNEQFF
-,TRBV11-2,TRBJ1-1,-,TGTGCCAGCACCCAGGGAATAGGAGCTTTCTTT,CASTQGIGAFF
once,TRBV20-1,TRBJ2-2,-,TGCAGTGCTAGATTGGGGTCGGTTTGGGCGAACACCGGGGAGCTGTTTTTT,CSARLGSVWANTGELFF
-,TRBV7-6,TRBJ1-1,TRBD1,TGTGCCAGCAGCCCGGGACAGGGGATGCCTGAAGCTTTCTTT,CASSPGQGMPEAFF
-,TRBV30,TRBJ2-7,TRBD1,TGTGCCTGGAGCGACGACCTGTTAAAAGGGACAGGGAGCTACGAGCAGTACTTC,CAWSDDLLKGTGSYEQYF
-,TRBV7-9,TRBJ2-1,-,TGTGCCAGCAGCTCTCCCTGGAGCTCCTACAATGAGCAGTTCTTC,CASSSPWSSYNEQFF
-,TRBV28,TRBJ2-1,TRBD2,TGTGCCAGCAGCCCGCGGGAGGGCTACAATGAGCAGTTCTTC,CASSPREGYNEQFF
-,TRBV7-9,TRBJ1-2,-,TGTGCCAGCAGCTTAGACGGCAGGGTGATCGAAGTGGGCTACACCTTC,CASSLDGRVIEVGYTF
-,TRBV27,TRBJ2-2,-,TGTGCCAGCAGTCCCTCGTACGGGGAGCTGTTTTTT,CASSPSYGELFF
-,TRBV4-1,TRBJ2-7,-,TGCGCCAGCAGCCAAGTAATCAGCGCAGCACACTACGAGCAGTACTTC,CASSQVISAAHYEQYF
-,TRBV6-5,TRBJ2-1,TRBD2,TGTGCCAGCAGTTACGGGTCTAGCGGCTACAATGAGCAGTTCTTC,CASSYGSSGYNEQFF
-,TRBV29-1,TRBJ1-1,-,TGCAGCGTTTCTGGGTTCGGCACTGAAGCTTTCTTT,CSVSGFGTEAFF
-,TRBV9,TRBJ1-1,TRBD1,TGTGCCAGCAGCGGGAGACAGGGAGGCACTGAAGCTTTCTTT,CASSGRQGGTEAFF
-,TRBV28,TRBJ2-7,-,TGTGCCAGCAGTCCTAGCGCCGACTCCTACGAGCAGTACTTC,CASSPSADSYEQYF
-,TRBV3-1,TRBJ1-2,-,TGTGCCAGCAGCCAAGATCTTGAGTCAGGTACGAGAGGCTACACCTTC,CASSQDLESGTRGYTF
-,TRBV18,TRBJ2-5,TRBD1,TGTGCCAGCTCACCTCCGACAGGGGTGGCGGAGACCCAGTACTTC,CASSPPTGVAETQYF
few,TRBV7-9,TRBJ1-2,-,TGTGCCAGCAGCTCACAGGGATCGATTAACTATGGCTACACCTTC,CASSSQGSINYGYTF
few,TRBV6-1,TRBJ2-7,-,TGTGCCAGCAGCATTGGTTCGGGGCCAGCCTACGAGCAGTACTTC,CASSIGSGPAYEQYF
-,TRBV19,TRBJ1-1,-,TGTGCCAGTAGTATCGGGATAGGTGGCACTGAAGCTTTCTTT,CASSIGIGGTEAFF
once,TRBV4-3,TRBJ2-6,-,TGCGCCAGCAGCCAACCCCTCGAGGGAAGGGCCAACGTCCTGACTTTC,CASSQPLEGRANVLTF
-,TRBV27,TRBJ2-2,-,TGTGCCAGCAGTGCTACAAACACCGGGGAGCTGTTTTTT,CASSATNTGELFF
-,TRBV7-9,TRBJ2-3,-,TGTGCCAGCAGCTTACTCGAGCCCGGGACAGATACGCAGTATTTT,CASSLLEPGTDTQYF